The 17 T cell receptor beta chains below were found in one sample sequenced in a study of blood T cell repertoires in COVID-19. Here immunoSEQ multiplex PCR was the method, and the copy in TCRdb shows in-frame clones only, minus some. The repertoire has tens of thousands of clones, around four fifths of them found once; the top ten carry 10% to 15%. Specimen: peripheral blood. Receptor source: a woman in her seventies with active or convalescent COVID-19.

The chain uses TRBV18 and TRBJ1-1; 10 bases agree with TRBD1. This CDR3 is built from 18 residues. The germline V gene encodes CDR1 KGHSH and CDR2 LQKENI. The J segment lost 4 bases and the V segment lost 3 bases, leaving 14 bases of the junction unmatched. This CDR3 reads CASSPRPYDRGPGTEAFF. In nucleotides, the CDR3 is TGTGCCAGCTCACCCCGACCGTACGACAGGGGGCCTGGCACTGAAGCTTTCTTT.

The chain carries TRBV5-4 and TRBJ2-1; 10 nucleotides line up with TRBD1. The CDR3 sequence is 16 residues long. CDR1 and CDR2 from the germline V gene are SGHNT and YYREEE (reference sequence). V lost 3 bases, J lost 6 bases, and 9 bases stayed unmatched. In DNA form, the CDR3 reads TGTGCCAGCAGCTATGCCGGGACAGGGGTCCTCAATGAGCAGTTCTTC. Translating gives CASSYAGTGVLNEQFF.

The V call is TRBV2, the J call TRBJ2-7; D possibly corresponds to TRBD2 (7 bases). From germline, CDR1 is SNHLY and CDR2 FYNNEI. The V end lost 4 bases, the J end lost 4 bases, and 17 bases lay between the germline ends. The CDR3 runs 15 residues. The CDR3 DNA is TGTGCCAGCAGTGGGAGCGGGACACTCCCTTACGAGCAGTACTTC. This codes for CASSGSGTLPYEQYF.

V and J are TRBV7-7 and TRBJ2-7; the D gene is possibly TRBD2 (5 bases). This CDR3 comprises 15 residues. Germline V gene sequence: CDR1 SSHAT, CDR2 FNYEAQ (reference sequence). Trimming removed 5 bases at V and 0 bases at J, with 14 bases between. CDR3 residues: CASSPLRGPSYEQYF. The CDR3 coding sequence is TGTGCCAGCAGCCCCCTCCGAGGGCCCTCCTACGAGCAGTACTTC.

The rearrangement joins TRBV5-4 to TRBJ2-3; no clear D gene. This CDR3 comprises 14 residues. The ends were cut back, 4 bases at V and 0 bases at J, with 9 bases in the middle. Germline loops: CDR1 SGHNT, CDR2 YYREEE (reference sequence). The CDR3 loop reads CASSRGSSTDTQYF. Written as DNA, the CDR3 is TGTGCCAGCAGCCGAGGATCTAGCACAGATACGCAGTATTTT.

V gene TRBV5-4 combines with J gene TRBJ2-5; D is possibly TRBD2 (6 bases). V lost 0 bases to trimming and J lost 4 bases, with 10 bases between them. Germline CDR1 reads SGHNT; CDR2 reads YYREEE (reference sequence). This CDR3 contains 14 residues. CDR3 region: CASSLARGRETQYF. The CDR3 DNA is TGTGCCAGCAGCTTGGCGCGGGGAAGAGAGACCCAGTACTTC.

This clone was seen a few times. CDR3 region: CAIYNMGYPDYGYTF. The CDR3 DNA sequence: TGTGCCATCTATAACATGGGCTACCCGGACTATGGCTACACCTTC. This rearrangement joins TRBV27 to TRBJ1-2; D call uncertain. The CDR3 loop spans 15 amino acids. V was trimmed by 10 bases and J by 3 bases, leaving 21 bases between them. CDR1 is MNHEY, CDR2 SMNVEV, per germline (reference sequence).

The chain links TRBV7-9 to TRBJ1-5, with a possible D match to TRBD1 (5 bases). CDR3 length: 14 residues. V lost 3 bases to trimming and J lost 7 bases, with 13 bases between them. Germline CDR1 SEHNR, CDR2 FQNEAQ (reference sequence). The CDR3 loop reads CASSLIGAGQPQHF. Written as DNA, the CDR3 is TGTGCCAGCAGCTTGATAGGGGCAGGGCAGCCCCAGCATTTT.

This chain connects TRBV28 to TRBJ2-7; TRBD2 agrees at 11 bases. Germline lookup yields CDR1 MDHEN and CDR2 SYDVKM. CDR3 length: 15 residues. The junction had 8 bases not matched to a gene; V was cut back by 4 bases and J by 6 bases. The CDR3 loop reads CASSSNSGGASEQYF. CDR3 bases: TGTGCCAGCAGTTCAAATAGCGGGGGGGCCAGCGAGCAGTACTTC.

The chain carries TRBV5-1 and TRBJ1-2; 8 bases agree with TRBD1. The germline V gene encodes CDR1 SGHRS and CDR2 YFSETQ. V was pared by 0 bases and J by 6 bases, with 10 bases of the junction left unmatched. The CDR3 has 16 amino acids. The CDR3, as DNA: TGCGCCAGCAGCTTGGTTTTTCCAGGGGGCTCTGATGGCTACACCTTC. Its protein is CASSLVFPGGSDGYTF.

The chain links TRBV27 to TRBJ2-1; 15 bases map to TRBD2. With V trimmed by 6 bases and J by 8 bases, 11 bases remained unmatched. This CDR3 region has 17 residues. Germline values: CDR1 MNHEY, CDR2 SMNVEV (reference sequence). The CDR3 here is CASRSRPGLAGGHEQFF. Here the CDR3 DNA reads TGTGCCAGCAGATCCCGCCCCGGACTAGCGGGGGGGCATGAGCAGTTCTTC.

The chain links TRBV7-2 to TRBJ1-2; D remains ambiguous. Trimming pared 0 bases from V and 5 bases from J, leaving 7 bases between. This CDR3 has 13 amino acids. The germline V gene has CDR1 SGHTA and CDR2 FQGNSA. CDR3 coding DNA: TGTGCCAGCAGCTTAGCTCCCAATTATGGCTACACCTTC. Protein: CASSLAPNYGYTF.

The chain recombines TRBV11-2 with TRBJ2-3; D is possibly TRBD2 (5 bases). Germline CDR1 reads SGHAT; CDR2 reads FQNNGV. With 2 bases removed from V and 6 bases from J, the gap between germline ends came to 21 bases. The CDR3 contains 17 residues. CDR3 bases: TGTGCCAGCAGCTTAACCCGGACTGCCCAACTGCTGGATACGCAGTATTTT. Encoded protein: CASSLTRTAQLLDTQYF.

The chain recombines TRBV7-2 with TRBJ2-6; D unresolved. Trimming shortened V by 7 bases and J by 0 bases, and 7 bases separated the two germline ends. This CDR3 contains 14 residues. Germline loops: CDR1 SGHTA, CDR2 FQGNSA. CDR3 sequence (DNA): TGTGCCAGCACCGTAATCTCTGGGGCCAACGTCCTGACTTTC. Translation: CASTVISGANVLTF.

The chain employs TRBV10-3 and TRBJ1-1, with D possibly TRBD1 on 5 matching bases. The V and J ends lost 6 bases and 0 bases respectively, with 8 bases between them. Germline V lookup: CDR1 ENHRY, CDR2 SYGVKD. The CDR3 loop spans 13 amino acids. The CDR3 DNA sequence: TGTGCCATCAGCAAGGGGCTGAACACTGAAGCTTTCTTT. This codes for CAISKGLNTEAFF.

V usage is TRBV19 and J usage is TRBJ1-4, with a tentative D call TRBD1 (5 bases). CDR3 length: 13 amino acids. Germline CDR1 and CDR2: LNHDA and SQIVND (reference sequence). Trimming shortened V by 3 bases and J by 6 bases, and 8 bases separated the two germline ends. The CDR3 bases are TGTGCCAGTAGTATTAGGGGCCATGAAAAACTGTTTTTT. Its translation is CASSIRGHEKLFF.

The chain joins TRBV7-2 to TRBJ2-5; D is undetermined. The CDR3 covers 15 residues. The germline V gene has CDR1 SGHTA and CDR2 FQGNSA. V was shortened by 1 base and J by 2 bases, with 11 bases between the two germline ends. The CDR3 nucleotides are TGTGCCAGCAGCTTAGAAGGCAGGAAACAAGAGACCCAGTACTTC. Its translation is CASSLEGRKQETQYF. Full variable domain (remainder filled in from reference TRBV7-2 and TRBJ2-5): GAGVSQSPSNKVTEKGKDVELRCDPISGHTALYWYRQSLGQGLEFLIYFQGNSAPDKSGLPSDRFSAERTGGSVSTLTIQRTQQEDSAVYLCASSLEGRKQETQYFGPGTRLLVL.